Following are 30 T cell receptor beta chains from one sample sequenced in a study of CD8 T cells in ankylosing spondylitis. Findings and caveats of the study: In ankylosing spondylitis blood, a motif of eight highly homologous TCR beta variants appeared characteristic.

These TCRs' antigens remain unknown. Via MiXCR, TCRdb re-called the 5' RACE reads, giving one row per CDR3 protein. The sample carries about 840,000 distinct CDR3 sequences, about 11% recorded once. Sequences were obtained from blood, either unsorted or a sorted T cell fraction (not recorded which). These receptors were taken from a male donor with ankylosing spondylitis.

This clonotype has more than one count but fewer than ten. The CDR3 reads CASSLPLGEQYF. The CDR3 DNA sequence: TGTGCCAGCAGTTTACCCCTTGGCGAGCAGTACTTC. The chain links TRBV28 to TRBJ2-7; D not certain. CDR1 is MDHEN and CDR2 is SYDVKM in the germline V gene. The V and J ends lost 2 bases and 6 bases respectively, with 8 bases between them. The CDR3 spans 12 residues. Full variable domain (rest looked up from reference TRBV28 and TRBJ2-7): DVKVTQSSRYLVKRTGEKVFLECVQDMDHENMFWYRQDPGLGLRLIYFSYDVKMKEKGDIPEGYSVSREKKERFSLILESASTNQTSMYLCASSLPLGEQYFGPGTRLTVT.

This clonotype came up many times. This chain connects TRBV12-3 or TRBV12-4 to TRBJ1-3; D uncertain. The CDR3 is made up of 14 amino acids. V was shortened by 1 base and J by 0 bases, with 4 bases between the two germline ends. CDR3 sequence: CASSLGSSGNTIYF. In DNA form, the CDR3 reads TGTGCCAGCAGTTTAGGCAGCTCTGGAAACACCATATATTTT.

The rearrangement links TRBV20-1 to TRBJ2-7; D may be TRBD1 or TRBD2 (6 bases each). Germline V gene data show CDR1 as DFQATT and CDR2 as SNEGSKA (reference sequence). V lost 3 bases, J lost 5 bases, and 20 bases lay in between. The CDR3 has 15 amino acids. CDR3 sequence (DNA): TGCAGTGCTAGCTCTATAAGGGACACGGGGGACGAGCAGTACTTC. It encodes CSASSIRDTGDEQYF.

In its sample, this clonotype was seen a few times. The chain links TRBV7-2 to TRBJ2-3, with D unclear. The V gene's germline CDR1 is SGHTA and CDR2 FQGNSA. Trimming removed 5 bases at V and 2 bases at J, with 11 bases between. The CDR3 has 14 amino acids. The CDR3 DNA reads as TGTGCCAGCAGCCCTCGACATATCACAGATACGCAGTATTTT. Translation: CASSPRHITDTQYF.

A few counts support this clonotype. This chain connects TRBV7-6 to TRBJ2-7; D is uncertain. This CDR3 contains 18 residues. CDR1 SGHVS and CDR2 FNYEAQ come from the germline V gene. With 2 bases removed from V and 4 bases from J, the gap between germline ends came to 24 bases. The CDR3 DNA is TGTGCCAGCAGCTTACTCGGCGGCGGTCGTGGGGTTAGGTACGAGCAGTACTTC. Translation gives CASSLLGGGRGVRYEQYF.

The chain uses TRBV12-3 or TRBV12-4 and TRBJ2-1, with 10 bases that match TRBD2. Trimming at V came to 2 bases and at J to 9 bases, leaving 4 bases not matched to a gene. This CDR3 has 14 amino acids. The CDR3 DNA reads as TGTGCCAGCAGTTTAATAAGCGGGAGGGGTGAGCAGTTCTTC. This codes for CASSLISGRGEQFF.

This clonotype was detected a few times. This chain connects TRBV7-9 to TRBJ2-5, with D perhaps assigned TRBD1 or TRBD2 (5 bases each). The V gene's germline CDR1 is SEHNR and CDR2 FQNEAQ (reference sequence). V lost 3 bases and J lost 3, with 14 bases in between. This CDR3 has 15 amino acids. CDR3 amino acids: CASSLGRGSEETQYF. CDR3 DNA sequence: TGTGCCAGCAGCTTGGGACGAGGCAGTGAAGAGACCCAGTACTTC.

This clonotype came up a few times. The chain joins TRBV20-1 to TRBJ1-4; D unresolved. Germline CDR1 is DFQATT and CDR2 is SNEGSKA (reference sequence). The CDR3 spans 13 residues. Trimming cost V 6 bases and J 4 bases, with 12 bases left between them. CDR3 nucleotides: TGCAGTGCCGAGGACGGGTTTAATGAAAAACTGTTTTTT. Its translation is CSAEDGFNEKLFF.

This chain links TRBV5-1 with TRBJ2-3, with 9 bases matching TRBD2. Germline V CDR1 and CDR2: SGHRS, YFSETQ. V lost 4 bases and J lost 2; bases outside the gene matches: 5. The CDR3 is 15 amino acids. CDR3 sequence reads: CASSDSGSSTDTQYF. DNA for the CDR3: TGCGCCAGCAGCGATAGCGGGAGTTCCACAGATACGCAGTATTTT.

The chain joins TRBV11-1 to TRBJ2-1, with a possible D match to TRBD2 (6 bases). Germline lookup yields CDR1 SGHAT and CDR2 FQDESV (reference sequence). The CDR3 covers 15 residues. The ends were cut back, 5 bases at V and 6 bases at J, with 17 bases in the middle. CDR3 DNA sequence: TGTGCCAGCAGCCCCCGGGCGGGAATTCGCAATGAGCAGTTCTTC. Its protein is CASSPRAGIRNEQFF.

The J gene is TRBJ2-1, the V gene TRBV20-1; TRBD1 aligns across 8 bases. Germline CDR1 is DFQATT and CDR2 is SNEGSKA (reference sequence). The V gene end was trimmed by 3 bases and the J gene end by 9 bases; junction bases not matched to a gene: 13. The CDR3 totals 15 residues. Here the CDR3 reads CSARLPRQGAGEQFF. As DNA, the CDR3 is TGCAGTGCTAGGCTCCCGAGGCAGGGGGCGGGTGAGCAGTTCTTC.

This clonotype was counted at least ten times. V and J are TRBV5-1 and TRBJ1-5, with 7 bases that match TRBD1. The CDR3 contains 15 residues. After removal of 0 bases from V and 5 bases from J, the junction contained 5 bases not matched to a gene. Germline loops: CDR1 SGHRS, CDR2 YFSETQ. Here the CDR3 reads CASSLDGDSYQPQHF. The CDR3 nucleotides read TGCGCCAGCAGCTTGGATGGGGACAGCTATCAGCCCCAGCATTTT.

V gene TRBV28 combines with J gene TRBJ2-1; weak D call: TRBD1 (5 bases). In germline, CDR1 is MDHEN, CDR2 SYDVKM. The CDR3 sequence is 13 residues long. Trimming removed 9 bases at V and 2 bases at J, with 11 bases between. The chain's CDR3 is CASTPDTYNEQFF. Here the CDR3 DNA reads TGTGCCAGTACCCCGGACACCTACAATGAGCAGTTCTTC. The full variable domain, its missing parts supplied by reference TRBV28 and TRBJ2-1, is DVKVTQSSRYLVKRTGEKVFLECVQDMDHENMFWYRQDPGLGLRLIYFSYDVKMKEKGDIPEGYSVSREKKERFSLILESASTNQTSMYLCASTPDTYNEQFFGPGTRLTVL.

This clonotype was counted at least ten times. The chain is built from TRBV9 and TRBJ2-3, with TRBD2 matching over 10 bases. Germline V gene sequence: CDR1 SGDLS, CDR2 YYNGEE. CDR3 length: 17 amino acids. J gave up 1 base and V 1 base, and 6 bases lay outside the gene matches. The CDR3 reads CASSVSGGAAGTDTQYF. The CDR3 DNA reads as TGTGCCAGCAGCGTAAGCGGGGGGGCGGCTGGCACAGATACGCAGTATTTT.

This clonotype was seen only a few times. The chain recombines TRBV7-2 with TRBJ2-5, with no clear D. V lost 2 bases to trimming and J lost 2 bases, with 9 bases between them. The germline V gene has CDR1 SGHTA and CDR2 FQGNSA. The CDR3 is 14 amino acids. This CDR3 reads CASSLSATQETQYF. DNA for the CDR3: TGTGCCAGCAGCTTATCGGCCACACAAGAGACCCAGTACTTC.

CDR3 sequence (DNA): TGTGCCAGCAGTGACCACCGCAGGAACACCGGGGAGCTGTTTTTT. Translated: CASSDHRRNTGELFF. The chain joins TRBV25-1 to TRBJ2-2, with no clear D. Trimming removed 3 bases from V and 1 base from J, with 9 bases in between. Germline-derived CDR1 and CDR2 are MGHDK and SYGVNS. This CDR3 region has 15 residues.

This clonotype turned up a few times. This chain connects TRBV4-1 to TRBJ2-2; 8 positions match TRBD2. Germline assignment: CDR1 MGHRA and CDR2 YSYEKL. J gave up 2 bases and V 4 bases, and 9 bases lay outside the gene matches. This CDR3 has 17 residues. In DNA, the CDR3 is TGCGCCAGCAGCCCCCTGGGGCGGGGGGCAAACACCGGGGAGCTGTTTTTT. The encoded protein is CASSPLGRGANTGELFF.

This clonotype was seen many times. This rearrangement joins TRBV7-6 to TRBJ1-2; the D gene is possibly TRBD1 (6 bases). The CDR3 sequence is 13 residues long. The germline V gene encodes CDR1 SGHVS and CDR2 FNYEAQ. The V gene lost 5 bases and the J gene lost 4 bases, with 11 bases spanning the gap. The CDR3 sequence: CASSQTGVYGYTF. CDR3 nucleotide sequence: TGTGCCAGCAGCCAGACAGGAGTCTATGGCTACACCTTC.

Ten or more counts support this clonotype. The rearrangement links TRBV3-1 to TRBJ2-1, with 10 bases fitting TRBD2. The J segment lost 5 bases and the V segment lost 4 bases, leaving 11 bases of the junction unmatched. CDR3 length: 17 residues. Germline lookup yields CDR1 LGHDT and CDR2 YNNKEL (reference sequence). The CDR3 DNA is TGTGCCAGCAGCCGAGTACTGGGACTAGCGAGTAACAATGAGCAGTTCTTC. Translation: CASSRVLGLASNNEQFF.

This clonotype was seen repeatedly, ten times or more. This chain joins TRBV15 and TRBJ1-2; unclear D gene. Trimming removed 0 bases from V and 8 bases from J, with 13 bases in between. Per germline, CDR1 LNHNV and CDR2 YYDKDF (reference sequence). CDR3 length equals 14 residues. The CDR3 loop reads CATSREIRVGGYTF. The CDR3 bases are TGTGCCACCAGCAGAGAAATAAGGGTCGGGGGCTACACCTTC.

This clonotype occurred a few times. The V call is TRBV20-1, the J call TRBJ2-5; TRBD2 agrees at 9 bases. The V segment lost 7 bases and the J segment 0 bases; nucleotides outside the gene matches: 12. The length of the CDR3 is 16 residues. Germline V CDR1 and CDR2: DFQATT, SNEGSKA (reference sequence). This CDR3 is CSVSASGTMYQETQYF. For the CDR3, the DNA is TGCAGTGTTTCGGCTAGCGGGACTATGTACCAAGAGACCCAGTACTTC.

This clonotype turned up a few times. The rearrangement uses TRBV9 and TRBJ2-2; the match to TRBD1 covers 8 bases. V lost 5 bases to trimming and J lost 8 bases; unmatched junction nucleotides: 8. The germline CDR1 and CDR2 sequences are SGDLS and YYNGEE. The CDR3 runs to 14 residues. CDR3 in amino acids: CASRRTGSWGELFF. DNA of the CDR3: TGTGCCAGCAGGAGGACAGGGAGCTGGGGGGAGCTGTTTTTT. The full variable domain, rest sourced from reference TRBV9 and TRBJ2-2, is DSGVTQTPKHLITATGQRVTLRCSPRSGDLSVYWYQQSLDQGLQFLIQYYNGEERAKGNILERFSAQQFPDLHSELNLSSLELGDSALYFCASRRTGSWGELFFGEGSRLTVL.

The CDR3 DNA reads TGTGCCAGCAGCCAGTGGGGGCAGATTGAAGCTTTCTTT. It translates to CASSQWGQIEAFF. The rearrangement joins TRBV4-2 to TRBJ1-1; D possibly corresponds to TRBD1 (6 bases). Per germline, CDR1 LGHNA and CDR2 YNFKEQ. V was clipped by 3 bases and J by 7 bases, with 12 bases between them. The CDR3 is 13 amino acids.

The chain carries TRBV28 and TRBJ2-6; 7 nucleotides align to TRBD1. Germline CDR1 reads MDHEN; CDR2 reads SYDVKM. This CDR3 has 15 amino acids. J gave up 2 bases and V 10 bases, and 8 bases lay outside the gene matches. CDR3 DNA: TGTGCCACCTATCCGACAGGGACTGGGGCCAACGTCCTGACTTTC. Translating gives CATYPTGTGANVLTF. Full variable domain (outside the CDR3, taken from reference TRBV28 and TRBJ2-6): DVKVTQSSRYLVKRTGEKVFLECVQDMDHENMFWYRQDPGLGLRLIYFSYDVKMKEKGDIPEGYSVSREKKERFSLILESASTNQTSMYLCATYPTGTGANVLTFGAGSRLTVL.

The chain couples TRBV10-2 to TRBJ2-3, with D unresolved. The CDR3 length is 14 residues. V was shortened by 5 bases and J by 0 bases, with 9 bases between the two germline ends. Germline CDR1 and CDR2: WSHSY and SAAADI. CDR3 amino acids: CASSSSTSTDTQYF. The CDR3 nucleotides are TGCGCCAGCAGTTCGTCGACCAGCACAGATACGCAGTATTTT.

A single count supports this clonotype. V usage is TRBV11-1 and J usage is TRBJ2-3; D remains unclear. Trimming removed 1 base at V and 6 bases at J, with 11 bases between. This CDR3 is 14 amino acids long. Germline V CDR1 and CDR2: SGHAT, FQDESV (reference sequence). The CDR3 region is CASSLVELSDTQYF. CDR3 nucleotide sequence: TGTGCCAGCAGCTTAGTGGAGTTATCGGATACGCAGTATTTT.

The V gene is TRBV7-2, the J gene TRBJ2-2; 8 nucleotides line up with TRBD2. The CDR3 covers 17 residues. Germline V gene sequence: CDR1 SGHTA, CDR2 FQGNSA. V lost 3 bases to trimming and J lost 2 bases; unmatched junction nucleotides: 8. The chain's CDR3 is CASSFSGAAYNTGELFF. In nucleotides, the CDR3 is TGTGCCAGCAGCTTTAGCGGGGCGGCCTATAACACCGGGGAGCTGTTTTTT.

The chain carries TRBV27 and TRBJ1-6; D is perhaps TRBD1 (5 bases). Germline CDR1 reads MNHEY; CDR2 reads SMNVEV (reference sequence). V shed 5 bases and J shed 7 bases, with 15 bases lying between them. This CDR3 region has 15 residues. The CDR3 loop reads CASSGGRGMNSPLHF. Written as DNA, the CDR3 is TGTGCCAGCAGTGGGGGACGGGGGATGAATTCACCCCTCCACTTT.

This clonotype appeared a few times. This sequence joins TRBV20-1 and TRBJ1-1; D remains ambiguous. Germline CDR1 is DFQATT and CDR2 is SNEGSKA (reference sequence). The CDR3 runs 13 residues. V lost 4 bases, J lost 0 bases, and 9 bases lay in between. The CDR3 is CSAKFTVNTEAFF. The CDR3 DNA reads TGCAGTGCTAAATTTACGGTGAACACTGAAGCTTTCTTT.

The chain couples TRBV20-1 to TRBJ1-5; D gene uncertain. Looked up from germline, CDR1 is DFQATT and CDR2 is SNEGSKA (reference sequence). Trimming took 6 bases from V and 1 from J, leaving 19 bases between them. This CDR3 is 16 amino acids long. CDR3 region: CSAAGPAPASNQPQHF. The CDR3 DNA reads as TGCAGTGCAGCCGGGCCTGCTCCGGCGAGCAATCAGCCCCAGCATTTT.